A single sample gave rise to the 22 T cell receptor beta chains below, sequenced in a study of T cells after yellow fever vaccination. TCRdb fed the 5' RACE reads into MiXCR, producing one record per CDR3 protein. The sample lists hundreds of thousands of distinct CDR3 sequences; roughly 22% were seen once. The sample was PBMCs, taken 21 days after the first yellow fever vaccination. These receptors were taken from a man younger than 35 who received the YFV17D yellow fever vaccine.

In this sample, this clonotype turned up many times. The genes are TRBV6-1 and TRBJ2-3; the match to TRBD1 covers 8 bases. Germline V CDR1 and CDR2: MNHNS, SASEGT. V lost 10 bases and J lost 2; bases outside the gene matches: 8. CDR3 length: 14 amino acids. This CDR3 reads CATEGDRNTDTQYF. The DNA of the CDR3 is TGTGCCACCGAGGGGGACAGGAACACAGATACGCAGTATTTT.

The chain couples TRBV14 to TRBJ2-2, with 7 nucleotides matching TRBD1. Unmatched junction bases numbered 14, after V lost 4 bases and J lost 6 bases. This CDR3 is built from 17 residues. CDR1 is SGHDN and CDR2 is FVKESK in the germline V gene. CDR3 nucleotides: TGTGCCAGCAGCCCCTCCTCGACAGGGAATTTCCCCGGGGAGCTGTTTTTT. Amino acid sequence: CASSPSSTGNFPGELFF. Full variable domain (missing parts from reference TRBV14 and TRBJ2-2): EAGVTQFPSHSVIEKGQTVTLRCDPISGHDNLYWYRRVMGKEIKFLLHFVKESKQDESGMPNNRFLAERTGGTYSTLKVQPAELEDSGVYFCASSPSSTGNFPGELFFGEGSRLTVL.

In its sample, this clonotype was seen a few times. V gene TRBV12-3 or TRBV12-4 combines with J gene TRBJ2-1, with D perhaps given as TRBD1 or TRBD2 (5 bases each). The germline V and J ends were trimmed by 11 bases and 7 bases, with 18 bases remaining between them. The CDR3 is 13 residues long. The CDR3 nucleotides read TGTGCCGGGACGATGGGATTTGGTAATGAGCAGTTCTTC. Protein: CAGTMGFGNEQFF.

This rearrangement joins TRBV7-9 to TRBJ2-1; tentative D call: TRBD1 (5 bases). Germline V gene data show CDR1 as SEHNR and CDR2 as FQNEAQ (reference sequence). Trimming shortened V by 5 bases and J by 7 bases, and 18 bases separated the two germline ends. The CDR3 has 15 residues. The CDR3: CASSPKFRVGNEQFF. CDR3 in DNA: TGTGCCAGCAGCCCGAAGTTCAGGGTTGGGAATGAGCAGTTCTTC.

The gene calls are TRBV7-3 and TRBJ2-3, with TRBD1 as a possible D gene (5 bases). There are 15 residues in the CDR3. CDR1 is SGHTA and CDR2 is FQGTGA in the germline V gene. The V end lost 1 base, the J end lost 3 bases, and 11 bases lay between the germline ends. The CDR3, as DNA: TGTGCCAGCAGCTTAAATCCCCAGGGAACAGATACGCAGTATTTT. Amino acids: CASSLNPQGTDTQYF.

This clonotype was seen only a few times. The chain has TRBV12-3 or TRBV12-4 and TRBJ2-7; 9 bases line up with TRBD2. The CDR3 loop spans 15 amino acids. After removal of 6 bases from V and 4 bases from J, the junction contained 10 bases not matched to a gene. The CDR3 spells CASSYGTSRPYEQYF. In DNA, the CDR3 is TGTGCCAGCAGCTACGGGACTAGCAGACCGTACGAGCAGTACTTC.

The CDR3 DNA sequence: TGTGCCAGCAGCCCGGGACCGACCAGTCCCTCCTACGAGCAGTACGTC. Protein product: CASSPGPTSPSYEQYV. This sequence joins TRBV5-4 and TRBJ2-7; the D gene could be TRBD1 or TRBD2 (5 bases each). The V end was cut by 4 bases, the J end by 0 bases, with 17 bases between. Germline values: CDR1 SGHNT, CDR2 YYREEE (reference sequence). The CDR3 sequence is 16 residues long.

This clonotype was observed many times. The chain links TRBV4-3 to TRBJ2-7; D call uncertain. Trimming took 1 base from V and 3 from J, leaving 13 bases between them. The CDR3 runs 15 residues. Germline values: CDR1 LGHNA, CDR2 YSLEER. The CDR3 protein is CASSQGYQESYEQYF. CDR3 DNA sequence: TGCGCCAGCAGCCAAGGCTATCAGGAGAGCTACGAGCAGTACTTC.

The rearrangement links TRBV5-1 to TRBJ1-6; D gene uncertain. Trimming removed 0 bases at V and 7 bases at J, with 14 bases between. This CDR3 region has 16 residues. Germline CDR1 SGHRS, CDR2 YFSETQ. Written as DNA, the CDR3 is TGCGCCAGCAGCTTGGAGCGACAAGGCCCAAATTCACCCCTCCACTTT. Its translation is CASSLERQGPNSPLHF.

This clonotype came up a few times. The V gene is TRBV12-3 or TRBV12-4, the J gene TRBJ2-7; D is ambiguous. With 2 bases removed from V and 2 bases from J, the gap between germline ends came to 4 bases. There are 12 residues in the CDR3. DNA of the CDR3: TGTGCCAGCAGTTTAAGGCCCTACGAGCAGTACTTC. Its translation is CASSLRPYEQYF.

This clonotype was seen a few times. The chain uses TRBV28 and TRBJ2-7; D is possibly TRBD1 (6 bases). Trimming removed 6 bases from V and 3 bases from J, with 15 bases in between. CDR1 and CDR2 (germline): MDHEN, SYDVKM. The CDR3 has 14 amino acids. The CDR3 protein is CASREVAGDYEQYF. DNA for the CDR3: TGTGCCAGCAGGGAGGTCGCAGGGGACTACGAGCAGTACTTC.

The chain joins TRBV19 to TRBJ2-1, with D possibly matching TRBD2 (5 bases). There are 13 residues in the CDR3. Germline lookup yields CDR1 LNHDA and CDR2 SQIVND (reference sequence). V was clipped by 6 bases and J by 8 bases, with 14 bases between them. The chain's CDR3 is CASSSDFPDEQFF. The CDR3 region has the DNA TGTGCCAGTAGCTCGGACTTCCCGGATGAGCAGTTCTTC.

The chain has TRBV28 and TRBJ2-7; weak D call: TRBD1 (6 bases). Germline V gene data show CDR1 as MDHEN and CDR2 as SYDVKM. Trimming cost V 6 bases and J 0 bases, with 12 bases left between them. This CDR3 region has 14 residues. The CDR3 loop reads CASSDRDNSYEQYV. In nucleotides, the CDR3 is TGTGCCAGCAGCGACCGGGACAACTCCTACGAGCAGTACGTC.

The J gene is TRBJ1-2, the V gene TRBV6-1; 8 bases line up with TRBD1. Trimming took 4 bases from V and 4 from J; bases not matched to a gene: 8. Germline values: CDR1 MNHNS, CDR2 SASEGT. CDR3 length: 15 residues. This chain's CDR3 is CASSAGTGQSYGYTF. CDR3 nucleotide sequence: TGTGCCAGCAGTGCCGGGACAGGTCAAAGCTATGGCTACACCTTC.

The chain recombines TRBV4-1 with TRBJ1-5; 8 bases map to TRBD1. The CDR3 runs 14 residues. The germline V gene encodes CDR1 MGHRA and CDR2 YSYEKL. The V and J ends lost 3 bases and 5 bases, in that order; junction bases with no gene match: 3. CDR3 protein: CASSHGQGDQPQHF. DNA of the CDR3: TGCGCCAGCAGCCACGGACAGGGTGATCAGCCCCAGCATTTT.

This clonotype occurred a few times. The chain combines TRBV29-1 with TRBJ2-5; D ambiguous. The CDR3 spans 13 residues. Germline CDR1 and CDR2: SQVTM and ANQGSEA. V gave up 4 bases and J gave up 2 bases, with 11 bases separating them. CDR3 DNA sequence: TGCAGCGTTGTTCGGGCCGGTCAAGAGACCCAGTACTTC. Residues: CSVVRAGQETQYF.

V gene TRBV5-1 combines with J gene TRBJ2-5; 8 nucleotides agree with TRBD2. This CDR3 contains 16 residues. V was pared by 4 bases and J by 1 base, with 9 bases of the junction left unmatched. CDR1 is SGHRS, CDR2 YFSETQ, per germline. CDR3 residues: CASSDQPRGAQETQYF. In DNA form, the CDR3 reads TGCGCCAGCAGCGACCAGCCGCGGGGGGCCCAAGAGACCCAGTACTTC.

V usage is TRBV28 and J usage is TRBJ1-4; 8 positions agree with TRBD1. Germline CDR1 MDHEN, CDR2 SYDVKM. This CDR3 spans 15 amino acids. The V segment lost 2 bases and the J segment 8 bases; nucleotides outside the gene matches: 7. This CDR3 is CASSLDFGQGEKLFF. CDR3 nucleotides: TGTGCCAGCAGTTTAGATTTCGGACAGGGAGAAAAACTGTTTTTT.

The J gene is TRBJ1-1, the V gene TRBV27; a weak D match, TRBD1 (5 bases). The V and J ends lost 5 bases and 5 bases respectively, with 12 bases between them. Germline V CDR1 and CDR2: MNHEY, SMNVEV (reference sequence). The CDR3 spans 13 residues. Here the CDR3 DNA reads TGTGCCAGCAGTAAGGGGCGGGGTACTGAAGCTTTCTTT. Encoded protein: CASSKGRGTEAFF.

This sequence joins TRBV7-2 and TRBJ1-2; D possibly corresponds to TRBD1 (6 bases). The CDR3 is 14 residues long. V was cut by 5 bases and J by 2 bases, with 12 bases left in between. Germline V gives CDR1 SGHTA, CDR2 FQGNSA. CDR3 DNA: TGTGCCAGCAGCGTTGAACAGGGAAACTATGGCTACACCTTC. It is translated as CASSVEQGNYGYTF.

This clonotype was seen a few times. The chain links TRBV12-3 or TRBV12-4 to TRBJ2-7; 10 bases line up with TRBD2. The CDR3 is made up of 15 amino acids. The V and J ends lost 7 bases and 0 bases, in that order; junction bases with no gene match: 6. CDR3: CASTPLAGVSYEQYF. DNA for the CDR3: TGTGCCAGCACCCCCCTAGCGGGGGTCTCCTACGAGCAGTACTTC.

Comments on this clonotype: Sequence at one end of the junction differs from germline and may be a read error. The V call is TRBV20-1, the J call TRBJ1-1, with 8 nucleotides matching TRBD1. Germline CDR1 and CDR2: DFQATT and SNEGSKA (reference sequence). The CDR3 consists of 13 residues. The CDR3 sequence: CSARTGADTESFF. The CDR3 DNA reads as TGCAGTGCTAGGACAGGGGCCGACACTGAATCTTTCTTT.